These 27 T cell receptor beta chains share one sample of origin, sequenced in a study of CD8 T cells in ankylosing spondylitis. Study findings and constraints: In ankylosing spondylitis blood, a motif of roughly 8 highly homologous TCR beta variants appeared characteristic.

TCRdb independently ran MiXCR on the 5' RACE reads; one entry per CDR3 protein. The sample contains about 330,000 distinct CDR3 sequences, around 8% of which appear only once. Antigens of these TCRs are unknown. The material sequenced was blood, either unsorted or a sorted T cell fraction (not recorded which). The receptor set was obtained from a male donor with ankylosing spondylitis.

This clonotype was seen at least ten times. The rearrangement uses TRBV11-2 and TRBJ2-7; the match to TRBD2 covers 9 bases. Trimming took 5 bases from V and 2 from J; bases not matched to a gene: 7. In germline, CDR1 is SGHAT, CDR2 FQNNGV. The CDR3 sequence is 15 residues long. CDR3: CASSLGAGGTYEQYF. The CDR3 bases are TGTGCCAGCAGCCTCGGGGCGGGAGGGACCTACGAGCAGTACTTC.

This clonotype was seen many times. This sequence joins TRBV4-1 and TRBJ2-7, with D possibly matching TRBD1 (6 bases). The V gene lost 2 bases and the J gene lost 2 bases, with 13 bases spanning the gap. CDR3 length: 15 residues. Germline V gives CDR1 MGHRA, CDR2 YSYEKL. CDR3 sequence (DNA): TGCGCCAGCAGCCAAACCCCAGGGGTTCCCTACGAGCAGTACTTC. Translating it yields CASSQTPGVPYEQYF.

This clonotype was observed many times. CDR3 coding DNA: TGTGCCAGCAGCCAAGATGGGCACGGGGAGCTGTTTTTT. This sequence encodes CASSQDGHGELFF. The V gene is TRBV4-2, the J gene TRBJ2-2; D remains ambiguous. Per germline, CDR1 LGHNA and CDR2 YNFKEQ. V was shortened by 0 bases and J by 7 bases, with 6 bases between the two germline ends. This CDR3 is built from 13 residues.

This clonotype occurred many times. V usage is TRBV12-3 or TRBV12-4 and J usage is TRBJ1-1; D is undetermined. The CDR3 has 15 residues. Trimming took off 5 bases at V and 4 bases at J, with 17 bases between the two ends. CDR3 nucleotides: TGTGCCAGCAGTCTCCTGCCGGCCGGGGTCACTGAAGCTTTCTTT. It codes for CASSLLPAGVTEAFF.

The chain's CDR3 is CASSSDRGGRETQYF. CDR3 in DNA: TGTGCCAGCAGCTCGGACAGGGGAGGACGGGAGACCCAGTACTTC. The chain uses TRBV12-3 or TRBV12-4 and TRBJ2-5; TRBD1 matches at 9 bases. With 6 bases clipped from V and 5 bases from J, the junction kept 10 bases outside the gene matches. The CDR3 sequence is 15 residues long.

The V call is TRBV18, the J call TRBJ1-5, with unresolved D. CDR3 size: 12 residues. Trimming removed 4 bases at V and 4 bases at J, with 5 bases between. Germline-derived CDR1 and CDR2 are KGHSH and LQKENI. The CDR3 loop is CASSRENQPQHF. Here the CDR3 DNA reads TGTGCCAGCTCACGCGAAAATCAGCCCCAGCATTTT.

This sequence joins TRBV5-1 and TRBJ2-7; weak D call: TRBD2 (5 bases). There are 13 residues in the CDR3. Trimming took off 3 bases at V and 5 bases at J, with 12 bases between the two ends. Per the germline V gene, CDR1 is SGHRS and CDR2 is YFSETQ. The CDR3 is CASSSGYGDEQYF. For the CDR3, the DNA is TGCGCCAGCAGCTCCGGATACGGGGACGAGCAGTACTTC.

This chain links TRBV4-1 with TRBJ2-6; 9 bases align to TRBD1. The length of the CDR3 is 19 residues. Germline CDR1 and CDR2: MGHRA and YSYEKL. The V segment lost 2 bases and the J segment 0 bases; nucleotides outside the gene matches: 8. This CDR3 reads CASSQLTGGLSSGANVLTF. Written as DNA, the CDR3 is TGCGCCAGCAGCCAACTGACAGGGGGGTTGTCCTCTGGGGCCAACGTCCTGACTTTC.

The chain recombines TRBV4-1 with TRBJ2-5; D is unclear. Germline CDR1 and CDR2: MGHRA and YSYEKL. This CDR3 is built from 13 residues. V shed 1 base and J shed 4 bases, with 7 bases lying between them. The CDR3 here is CASSQALSETQYF. CDR3 DNA sequence: TGCGCCAGCAGCCAAGCTCTTTCAGAGACCCAGTACTTC.

This chain links TRBV6-2 or TRBV6-3 with TRBJ2-7; 9 nucleotides line up with TRBD1. Germline-derived CDR1 and CDR2 are MNHEY and SVGEGT. This CDR3 region has 16 residues. Trimming at V came to 3 bases and at J to 5 bases, leaving 11 bases not matched to a gene. The CDR3 nucleotides are TGTGCCAGCAGTTATAACCTGGGACAGGGAAAAAACGAGCAGTACTTC. This codes for CASSYNLGQGKNEQYF.

The rearrangement links TRBV20-1 to TRBJ2-6, with D maybe TRBD2 (7 bases). Germline values: CDR1 DFQATT, CDR2 SNEGSKA (reference sequence). Trimming stripped 6 bases from V and 5 bases from J, with 14 bases between. The CDR3 spans 14 residues. The CDR3 DNA reads TGCAGTGCCACAAGGGGGGGTAGGGCCAACGTCCTGACTTTC. Translating it yields CSATRGGRANVLTF.

This clonotype has a handful of counts. The chain is built from TRBV9 and TRBJ2-1; 11 bases fit TRBD2. Germline assignment: CDR1 SGDLS and CDR2 YYNGEE. The V segment lost 5 bases and the J segment 10 bases; nucleotides outside the gene matches: 8. CDR3 length: 14 amino acids. CDR3 DNA sequence: TGTGCCAGCAGTCGACTAGCGGGACCCGCGGAGCAGTTCTTC. This sequence encodes CASSRLAGPAEQFF.

This clonotype was counted ten times or more. This chain connects TRBV11-1 to TRBJ2-3, with TRBD2 matching over 9 bases. The CDR3 is 15 residues long. The J segment lost 4 bases and the V segment lost 2 bases, leaving 4 bases of the junction unmatched. Germline values: CDR1 SGHAT, CDR2 FQDESV (reference sequence). CDR3 residues: CASSLFSGSADTQYF. CDR3 coding DNA: TGTGCCAGCAGCTTATTTAGCGGGAGTGCAGATACGCAGTATTTT.

This rearrangement joins TRBV9 to TRBJ2-3, with 12 bases lining up with TRBD1. Trimming at V came to 5 bases and at J to 11 bases, leaving 9 bases not matched to a gene. This CDR3 contains 14 residues. In germline, CDR1 is SGDLS, CDR2 YYNGEE. CDR3 coding DNA: TGTGCCAGCAGTGAGCGGGACAGGGGGCTCGGGCAGTATTTT. Protein product: CASSERDRGLGQYF.

This clonotype showed up many times. This sequence joins TRBV11-1 and TRBJ2-7; TRBD2 agrees at 12 bases. CDR3 length equals 19 residues. Per germline, CDR1 SGHAT and CDR2 FQDESV (reference sequence). J lost 1 base, V lost 4 bases, and 14 bases had no gene match. CDR3 amino acids: CASSSPKHLTSGRSYEQYF. The CDR3 DNA reads as TGTGCCAGCAGCTCCCCCAAACACCTTACTAGCGGGAGGTCCTACGAGCAGTACTTC.

In this sample, this clonotype turned up many times. The genes are TRBV20-1 and TRBJ1-4; no clear D. From germline, CDR1 is DFQATT and CDR2 SNEGSKA (reference sequence). V dropped 5 bases and J dropped 5 bases, with 15 bases sitting between them. This CDR3 is built from 14 residues. CDR3: CSAQLSSRNEKLFF. CDR3 nucleotides: TGCAGTGCTCAACTTAGCTCCAGGAATGAAAAACTGTTTTTT.

At least ten counts were recorded for this clonotype. The chain couples TRBV12-3 or TRBV12-4 to TRBJ2-3, with 7 nucleotides matching TRBD2. Trimming cost V 5 bases and J 0 bases; bases outside gene matches: 5. The CDR3 runs 15 residues. The CDR3 DNA is TGTGCCAGCAGTCCCAGCGGGGCTAGCACAGATACGCAGTATTTT. Translated, it gives CASSPSGASTDTQYF.

In this sample, this clonotype turned up a few times. J is TRBJ1-1 and V is TRBV19; D may be TRBD1 (6 bases). The CDR3 contains 15 residues. CDR1 LNHDA and CDR2 SQIVND come from the germline V gene (reference sequence). The V gene lost 3 bases and the J gene lost 4 bases, with 15 bases spanning the gap. The CDR3 nucleotides are TGTGCCAGTAGTATGTACAGGGCATCCAGCACTGAAGCTTTCTTT. Protein sequence: CASSMYRASSTEAFF.

This clonotype was seen a single time. The J gene is TRBJ2-1, the V gene TRBV2; D unresolved. V was pared by 4 bases and J by 6 bases, with 13 bases between. The CDR3 length is 14 residues. Per the germline V gene, CDR1 is SNHLY and CDR2 is FYNNEI. The DNA of the CDR3 is TGTGCCAGCAGTGTGCTAGTAAACCCCAATGAGCAGTTCTTC. The encoded protein is CASSVLVNPNEQFF.

The chain uses TRBV20-1 and TRBJ1-5, with D perhaps TRBD1 (5 bases). Germline V gives CDR1 DFQATT, CDR2 SNEGSKA (reference sequence). Trimming shortened V by 4 bases and J by 0 bases, and 13 bases separated the two germline ends. CDR3 length: 15 residues. The CDR3 sequence is CSATNGGYSNQPQHF. The CDR3 region has the DNA TGCAGTGCTACGAACGGGGGTTATAGCAATCAGCCCCAGCATTTT.

V gene TRBV4-2 combines with J gene TRBJ1-1; maybe TRBD1 (5 bases). This CDR3 is built from 16 residues. Looked up from germline, CDR1 is LGHNA and CDR2 is YNFKEQ. V was pared by 0 bases and J by 6 bases, with 17 bases between. CDR3 residues: CASSQERRGPRAEAFF. CDR3 coding DNA: TGTGCCAGCAGCCAAGAGAGGAGGGGCCCGAGGGCTGAAGCTTTCTTT.

The rearrangement links TRBV28 to TRBJ2-1; the match to TRBD2 covers 9 bases. Germline CDR1 MDHEN, CDR2 SYDVKM. The junction had 5 bases not matched to a gene; V was cut back by 0 bases and J by 5 bases. The CDR3 has 16 amino acids. CDR3 residues: CASSLWREGHNNEQFF. CDR3 coding DNA: TGTGCCAGCAGTTTATGGCGGGAGGGCCACAACAATGAGCAGTTCTTC.

The chain combines TRBV4-1 with TRBJ2-7; D is perhaps TRBD2 (6 bases). V lost 2 bases to trimming and J lost 0 bases, with 14 bases between them. Germline CDR1 and CDR2: MGHRA and YSYEKL. This CDR3 contains 16 residues. The CDR3 DNA reads TGCGCCAGCAGCCAAACAACGGGACTCCCCTCCTACGAGCAGTACTTC. Protein product: CASSQTTGLPSYEQYF.

J is TRBJ1-1 and V is TRBV20-1; 7 bases map to TRBD1. Germline loops: CDR1 DFQATT, CDR2 SNEGSKA (reference sequence). Losses at the gene ends were 5 bases for V and 5 bases for J; bases not matched to a gene: 8. The CDR3 is 13 amino acids. The CDR3 reads CSAPRQGGTEAFF. CDR3 nucleotide sequence: TGCAGTGCTCCACGACAGGGCGGGACTGAAGCTTTCTTT.

This clonotype has more than one count but fewer than ten. The rearrangement links TRBV5-1 to TRBJ1-2, with a weak D call TRBD1 (6 bases). This CDR3 is 15 amino acids long. Germline V gives CDR1 SGHRS, CDR2 YFSETQ. V gave up 0 bases and J gave up 3 bases, with 12 bases separating them. The CDR3 nucleotides read TGCGCCAGCAGCTTGGTAGCGGGGGCGCACTATGGCTACACCTTC. Translated: CASSLVAGAHYGYTF.

The table lists this clonotype with a few counts. V is TRBV18 and J is TRBJ1-4; no firm D call. The V end was cut by 0 bases, the J end by 9 bases, with 11 bases between. CDR1 is KGHSH, CDR2 LQKENI, per germline. The length of the CDR3 is 14 residues. The CDR3: CASSPPGSDQKLFF. DNA of the CDR3: TGTGCCAGCTCACCACCAGGGTCCGACCAAAAACTGTTTTTT.

The chain combines TRBV19 with TRBJ2-1, with D hard to call. Trimming removed 3 bases at V and 7 bases at J, with 13 bases between. Germline CDR1 is LNHDA and CDR2 is SQIVND (reference sequence). The length of the CDR3 is 14 residues. The CDR3 nucleotides read TGTGCCAGTAGTATTCGGGTTTCCCGGAATGAGCAGTTCTTC. The encoded protein is CASSIRVSRNEQFF.